The 12 T cell receptor beta chains given below trace back to one sample, sequenced in a study of blood T cell repertoires in COVID-19. Sequenced by immunoSEQ multiplex PCR; TCRdb stores in-frame clones only, minus some. The sample lists approximately 190,000 clones, roughly 79% occurring once. Specimen: peripheral blood. The receptors were gathered from a man aged 55-75 years with active or convalescent COVID-19.

This clone appeared a single time. This chain joins TRBV7-6 and TRBJ1-4; no clear D gene. Germline assignment: CDR1 SGHVS and CDR2 FNYEAQ. The CDR3 runs 15 residues. V was clipped by 5 bases and J by 4 bases, with 14 bases between them. CDR3: CASSPLTGHNEKLFF. The DNA for the CDR3 is TGTGCCAGCAGCCCGTTGACGGGTCATAATGAAAAACTGTTTTTT. The whole variable domain, filled in from reference TRBV7-6 and TRBJ1-4, reads GAGVSQSPRYKVTKRGQDVALRCDPISGHVSLYWYRQALGQGPEFLTYFNYEAQQDKSGLPNDRFSAERPEGSISTLTIQRTEQRDSAMYRCASSPLTGHNEKLFFGSGTQLSVL.

The sample holds one count of this clone. The V call is TRBV7-9, the J call TRBJ1-4; weak D call: TRBD1 (6 bases). The CDR3 runs 15 residues. CDR1 and CDR2 from the germline V gene are SEHNR and FQNEAQ (reference sequence). The V end was cut by 1 base, the J end by 5 bases, with 11 bases between. The DNA of the CDR3 is TGTGCCAGCAGCTTAGGGGGGACATCGAATGAAAAACTGTTTTTT. Translating gives CASSLGGTSNEKLFF.

V gene TRBV7-3 combines with J gene TRBJ2-7; D is uncertain. Germline V gives CDR1 SGHTA, CDR2 FQGTGA. The CDR3 covers 14 residues. The V end was cut by 0 bases, the J end by 0 bases, with 6 bases between. CDR3 in DNA: TGTGCCAGCAGCTTAACCAGAAGCTCCTACGAGCAGTACTTC. Translating it yields CASSLTRSSYEQYF. The whole variable domain, filled in from reference TRBV7-3 and TRBJ2-7, reads GAGVSQTPSNKVTEKGKYVELRCDPISGHTALYWYRQSLGQGPEFLIYFQGTGAADDSGLPNDRFFAVRPEGSVSTLKIQRTERGDSAVYLCASSLTRSSYEQYFGPGTRLTVT.

This chain joins TRBV19 and TRBJ1-5, with D hard to call. V lost 3 bases to trimming and J lost 1 base, with 7 bases between them. CDR3 length equals 14 residues. CDR1 and CDR2 from the germline V gene are LNHDA and SQIVND (reference sequence). The CDR3 here is CASSISLSNQPQHF. CDR3 in DNA: TGTGCCAGTAGTATTTCCCTAAGCAATCAGCCCCAGCATTTT.

This clone was seen only once. The rearrangement uses TRBV9 and TRBJ2-5, with 12 bases fitting TRBD2. The V gene end was trimmed by 4 bases and the J gene end by 0 bases; junction bases not matched to a gene: 7. The CDR3 is 17 amino acids. The germline CDR1 and CDR2 sequences are SGDLS and YYNGEE. As DNA, the CDR3 is TGTGCCAGCAGCCTGGGTACTAGCGGGGGGAACCAAGAGACCCAGTACTTC. Its protein product is CASSLGTSGGNQETQYF.

The chain carries TRBV6-4 and TRBJ2-3; 10 positions agree with TRBD2. The CDR3 is 16 residues long. V lost 5 bases to trimming and J lost 1 base; unmatched junction nucleotides: 6. Per germline, CDR1 MRHNA and CDR2 SNTAGT. CDR3 sequence (DNA): TGTGCCAGCAGTCCTCTAGCGGGGGAGGGCACAGATACGCAGTATTTT. It yields the protein CASSPLAGEGTDTQYF.

This clone came up a few times. The CDR3 loop reads CASSLEPSGSYNEQFF. Here the CDR3 DNA reads TGTGCCAGCAGCCTCGAACCTAGCGGCTCCTACAATGAGCAGTTCTTC. This chain connects TRBV11-3 to TRBJ2-1; 7 nucleotides agree with TRBD2. J was trimmed by 0 bases and V by 5 bases; bases with no gene match: 7. The CDR3 is 16 residues long. Germline CDR1 and CDR2: SGHNT and YENEEA. Full variable domain (remainder filled in from reference TRBV11-3 and TRBJ2-1): EAGVVQSPRYKIIEKKQPVAFWCNPISGHNTLYWYLQNLGQGPELLIRYENEEAVDDSQLPKDRFSAERLKGVDSTLKIQPAELGDSAVYLCASSLEPSGSYNEQFFGPGTRLTVL.

The V and J genes are TRBV29-1 and TRBJ2-7; 11 positions agree with TRBD1. V was pared by 7 bases and J by 4 bases, with 15 bases of the junction left unmatched. CDR1 and CDR2 from the germline V gene are SQVTM and ANQGSEA. The CDR3 totals 16 residues. CDR3: CSAYLLGQGVLYEQYF. CDR3 in DNA: TGCAGCGCCTACCTCCTGGGACAGGGGGTTTTGTACGAGCAGTACTTC.

The chain uses TRBV24-1 and TRBJ1-5; maybe TRBD1 (6 bases). V lost 4 bases and J 1 base, leaving 16 bases between the germline ends. The CDR3 spans 17 residues. Germline CDR1 is KGHDR and CDR2 is SFDVKD. Here the CDR3 DNA reads TGTGCCACCAGTGACGCGGACAGACGAATAAGCAATCAGCCCCAGCATTTT. This codes for CATSDADRRISNQPQHF.

The chain has TRBV6-5 and TRBJ1-6, with 7 bases lining up with TRBD1. This CDR3 is built from 15 residues. Per germline, CDR1 MNHEY and CDR2 SVGAGI. Germline trimming cut 5 bases from V and 7 bases from J; bases unmatched to any gene: 8. As DNA, the CDR3 is TGTGCCAGCAGTCTTCTGACAGGGAGGAATTCACCCCTCCACTTT. Amino acids: CASSLLTGRNSPLHF.

This chain uses TRBV21-1 with TRBJ2-1; TRBD2, the table's D call, lacks a check against the DNA. TRBV21-1 corresponds to a pseudogene. CDR3 length: 18 residues. CDR3 amino acids: CASSKVGERRGWSNEQFF. The CDR3, as DNA: TGTGCCAGCAGCAAAGTTGGCGAGCGGAGGGGTTGGTCCAATGAGCAGTTCTTC.

The chain employs TRBV5-4 and TRBJ2-3; TRBD2 matches 9 bases. CDR3 length: 15 residues. Germline-derived CDR1 and CDR2 are SGHNT and YYREEE (reference sequence). With V trimmed by 4 bases and J by 4 bases, 7 bases remained unmatched. The CDR3 nucleotides read TGTGCCAGCAGCCTCCTAGCGGGATTCGCAGATACGCAGTATTTT. Its protein is CASSLLAGFADTQYF.